Listed below are T cell receptor beta chains from one sample, sequenced in a study of cytomegalovirus exposure and HLA in healthy donors. Data came from immunoSEQ multiplex PCR; TCRdb stores just in-frame clones and leaves some out. Here the sample spans some 150,000 clones, over 80% being singletons. The source material was PBMCs. The receptors shown here come from a man aged 35 to 55 in good health and CMV-seronegative. Both conserved end residues are part of each CDR3. Rows may omit the clone size; those that give it use once, few, many or a size class.

>18|TRBV19|TRBJ2-1|.
CASSSLGTGSNAYNEQFF
>12|TRBV5-8|TRBJ1-1|.
CASSLGGPGAFF
>17|TRBV19|TRBJ2-6|.
CASSIPRGGPGANVLTF
>17|TRBV28|TRBJ1-6|once
CASSFILTGGETSPLHF
>12|TRBV29-1|TRBJ1-2|.
CSVDDSPYGYTF
>16|TRBV11-1|TRBJ1-5|.
CASSFQGTIFNQPQHF
>13|TRBV30|TRBJ1-4|.
CAWRTGPNEKLFF
>15|TRBV5-1|TRBJ2-3|.
CASSLGGTSEYTQYF
>14|TRBV5-1|TRBJ1-2|.
CASSIGDANYGYTF
>13|TRBV29-1|TRBJ1-5|.
CSVEGTEGQPQHF
>14|TRBV5-6|TRBJ2-3|once
CASSSGLGHDTQYF
>12|TRBV6-5|TRBJ2-3|.
CASRGSTDTQYF
>15|TRBV2|TRBJ2-7|.
CASSGLAGGPYEQYF
>19|TRBV7-9|TRBJ1-5|.
CASSLGGRDGAYSNQPQHF
>18|TRBV21-1|TRBJ2-6|.
CASSKKVAGLSGANVLTF
>15|TRBV27|TRBJ1-4|.
CASSGGTAANEKLFF
>13|TRBV30|TRBJ2-3|once
CAWQRGVEDTQYF
>15|TRBV5-5|TRBJ1-6|few
CASSQGQGMNSPLHF
>15|TRBV7-9|TRBJ1-5|once
CASSLGQGYNQPQHF
>15|TRBV4-3|TRBJ1-2|.
CASSPSGQPEGGYTF
>12|TRBV30|TRBJ2-5|.
CAWSQGQETQYF
>15|TRBV27|TRBJ2-3|few
CASSYEVADTDTQYF